Below are 5 T cell receptor beta chains sequenced from a single sample in a study of cytomegalovirus exposure and HLA in healthy donors. Both 60 Vbeta primers and 13 Jbeta primers went into the PCR. TCRdb's copy holds only in-frame clones and misses some; the assay was immunoSEQ multiplex PCR. The top ten hold approximately 2% of the sample, which has over 95,000 clones, about 70% seen once. Sequences were obtained from PBMCs. These receptors originate from a human donor in good health.

V usage is TRBV6-1 and J usage is TRBJ2-2; D not resolved. This CDR3 has 13 amino acids. Germline assignment: CDR1 MNHNS and CDR2 SASEGT. The V and J ends lost 6 bases and 3 bases respectively, with 8 bases between them. The CDR3 loop is CASSPRDTGELFF. CDR3 sequence (DNA): TGTGCCAGCAGCCCCCGGGACACCGGGGAGCTGTTTTTT.

The chain has TRBV29-1 and TRBJ2-1; D is uncertain. V gave up 7 bases and J gave up 7 bases, with 8 bases separating them. Germline CDR1 SQVTM, CDR2 ANQGSEA. The CDR3 length is 10 residues. Written as DNA, the CDR3 is TGCAGCGGGAGTAATAATGAGCAGTTCTTC. Translating it yields CSGSNNEQFF.

The gene calls are TRBV30 and TRBJ1-6; the D gene is possibly TRBD1 (6 bases). The CDR3 length is 16 residues. Trimming took off 3 bases at V and 4 bases at J, with 16 bases between the two ends. The V gene's germline CDR1 is GTSNPN and CDR2 SVGIG (reference sequence). Here the CDR3 reads CAWSSGQNVYNSPLHF. CDR3 DNA sequence: TGTGCCTGGAGCTCGGGACAAAATGTGTATAATTCACCCCTCCACTTT.

The chain uses TRBV28 and TRBJ1-3; 7 nucleotides match TRBD1. Germline V gene sequence: CDR1 MDHEN, CDR2 SYDVKM. Trimming cost V 5 bases and J 3 bases; bases outside gene matches: 7. The CDR3 extends over 15 amino acids. Here the CDR3 reads CASSPSRQGGNTIYF. CDR3 bases: TGTGCCAGCAGTCCTTCTCGACAGGGTGGAAACACCATATATTTT.

This clone has a single count. The rearrangement links TRBV28 to TRBJ2-1, with TRBD2 as a possible D gene (7 bases). V was trimmed by 7 bases and J by 8 bases, leaving 27 bases between them. The CDR3 sequence is 17 residues long. Germline V gives CDR1 MDHEN, CDR2 SYDVKM. CDR3 DNA sequence: TGTGCCAGCACCCGGAGGGGGGCCGGGAGGAGGGGAGATGAGCAGTTCTTC. Protein: CASTRRGAGRRGDEQFF.